The source of this T cell receptor (beta chain) is a study of regulatory T cells in long-lasting Graves disease. Time point noted: newly diagnosed GD, antithyroid drugs for less than 3 months. From RNA extracted from PBMCs, the TCR library was made. The J segment lost 7 bases and the V segment lost 6 bases, leaving 6 bases of the junction unmatched. CDR1 is MNHEY, CDR2 SMNVEV, per germline (reference sequence). The CDR3 totals 15 residues. Study-wide results and limits: Relative to new patients (around 1,000), persistent patients exhibited greater sharing of public clonotypes (around 2,800).

This clonotype came up a few times. The antigen remains undetermined. Researchers made TCR beta libraries by using iRepertoire HTBI primers and running Arm-PCR on CDR3 regions. One entry per CDR3 protein, called by TCRdb with MiXCR from the multiplex PCR reads. Of around 470,000 distinct CDR3 sequences in the sample, around 15% were seen once. The data were also submitted as part of a second study, on T cells in Graves' hyperthyroidism and ophthalmopathy.

The sequence was collected from a woman in her forties or fifties with Graves disease. The chain is built from TRBV27 and TRBJ2-1; 13 nucleotides align to TRBD2. This material consisted of peripheral blood mononuclear cells (PBMCs), taken at new diagnosis, from a patient treated with antithyroid drugs. Here the CDR3 DNA reads TGTGCCAGCAGGATCGGACTAGCGGGAGTTAATGAGCAGTTCTTC. Translated: CASRIGLAGVNEQFF.